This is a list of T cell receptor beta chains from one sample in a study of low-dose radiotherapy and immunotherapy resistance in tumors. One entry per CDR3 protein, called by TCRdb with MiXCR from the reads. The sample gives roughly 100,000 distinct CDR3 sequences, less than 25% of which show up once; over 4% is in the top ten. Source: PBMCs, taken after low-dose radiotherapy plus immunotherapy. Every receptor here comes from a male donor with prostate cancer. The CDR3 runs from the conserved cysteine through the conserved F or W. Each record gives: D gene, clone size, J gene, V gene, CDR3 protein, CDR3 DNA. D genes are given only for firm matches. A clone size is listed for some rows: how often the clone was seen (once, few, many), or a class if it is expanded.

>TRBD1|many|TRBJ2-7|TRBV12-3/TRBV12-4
CASSFRTGKPYEQYF
TGTGCCAGCAGTTTTAGGACAGGGAAACCCTACGAGCAGTACTTC
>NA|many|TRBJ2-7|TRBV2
CASSGGGTPREQYF
TGTGCCAGCAGTGGGGGCGGCACCCCCCGCGAGCAGTACTTC
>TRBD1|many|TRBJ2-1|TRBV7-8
CASSMTGVGEQFF
TGTGCCAGCAGCATGACAGGGGTCGGGGAGCAGTTCTTC
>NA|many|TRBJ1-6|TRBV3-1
CASSQDNRASPLHF
TGTGCCAGCAGCCAAGATAACAGGGCATCACCCCTCCACTTT
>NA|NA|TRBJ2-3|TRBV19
CASSSFGLNLGTDTQYF
TGTGCCAGTAGCTCATTCGGGCTAAACCTCGGCACAGATACGCAGTATTTT
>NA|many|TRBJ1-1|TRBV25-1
CASSEDLVVFF
TGTGCCAGCAGTGAGGACCTCGTGGTTTTCTTT
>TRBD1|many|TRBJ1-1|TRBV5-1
CASSGGQGNTEAFF
TGCGCCAGCAGCGGGGGACAGGGGAACACTGAAGCTTTCTTT
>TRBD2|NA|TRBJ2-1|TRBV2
CARVSPGLAGGGSVDEQFF
TGTGCCAGAGTCTCCCCGGGACTAGCGGGGGGCGGCAGTGTGGATGAGCAGTTCTTC
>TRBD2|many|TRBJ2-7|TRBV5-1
CASSPASGGYSYEQYF
TGCGCCAGCAGCCCAGCTAGCGGGGGTTACTCCTACGAGCAGTACTTC
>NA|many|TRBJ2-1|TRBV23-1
CASSQSKGPNGTYNEQFF
TGCGCCAGCAGTCAATCTAAGGGGCCGAACGGAACCTACAATGAGCAGTTCTTC
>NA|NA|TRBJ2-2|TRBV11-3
CASSPHPNPAGELFF
TGTGCCAGCAGCCCCCACCCCAACCCGGCCGGGGAGCTGTTTTTT
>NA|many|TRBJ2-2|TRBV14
CASSQSPWTFSSTGELFF
TGTGCCAGCAGCCAGAGCCCCTGGACCTTTTCGAGCACCGGGGAGCTGTTTTTT